The 23 T cell receptor beta chains in this list originate from one sample, sequenced in a study of glioma-infiltrating T cells. The iRepertoire nested amplicon-rescue multiplex PCR amplified TCR alpha and beta CDR3s from RNA. A single record per CDR3 protein comes from TCRdb applying MiXCR to the multiplex PCR reads. Here the sample spans more than 100,000 distinct CDR3 sequences, 29% being singletons. Sequencing input: glioma tissue, nonneoplastic brain tissue, or PBMCs (not recorded which). Receptor source: a human donor with low-grade glioma or glioblastoma, undergoing nonglioma brain surgery, or in good health (not recorded which).

In this sample, this clonotype turned up many times. The chain is built from TRBV28 and TRBJ2-3; D is possibly TRBD1 (5 bases). V gave up 8 bases and J gave up 5 bases, with 11 bases separating them. The CDR3 spans 12 residues. Per germline, CDR1 MDHEN and CDR2 SYDVKM. The CDR3 sequence: CASFDRQDTQYF. The DNA of the CDR3 is TGTGCCAGCTTTGACAGACAAGATACGCAGTATTTT.

This clonotype appeared many times. The chain recombines TRBV3-1 with TRBJ1-5; D might be TRBD1 (6 bases). The CDR3 has 15 amino acids. CDR1 is LGHDT, CDR2 YNNKEL, per germline (reference sequence). Trimming cost V 1 base and J 3 bases, with 10 bases left between them. The CDR3: CASSQGDTSNQPQHF. The CDR3 coding sequence is TGTGCCAGCAGCCAAGGGGACACCTCCAATCAGCCCCAGCATTTT.

Notes on this clonotype: No conserved phenylalanine or tryptophan is present at the end of the CDR3, so a read error is the likely explanation. The J gene is TRBJ1-1, the V gene TRBV3-1, with D unclear. Germline CDR1 is LGHDT and CDR2 is YNNKEL (reference sequence). The CDR3 length is 15 residues. CDR3 DNA sequence: TGTGCCAGCAGCCCGCATGACATACCGAACGCTGAAGCTTTCATT. Its protein product is CASSPHDIPNAEAFI.

This sequence joins TRBV4-2 and TRBJ2-3, with 9 bases fitting TRBD2. Germline values: CDR1 LGHNA, CDR2 YNFKEQ. J gave up 8 bases and V 8 bases, and 11 bases lay outside the gene matches. This CDR3 spans 14 amino acids. This CDR3 is CASSTPSGEGTQYF. The CDR3 DNA reads as TGTGCCAGCTCCACCCCTAGCGGGGAGGGTACGCAGTATTTT.

This clonotype was observed many times. The V and J genes are TRBV12-3 or TRBV12-4 and TRBJ1-3; D ambiguous. CDR3 length: 15 amino acids. Trimming cost V 3 bases and J 6 bases, with 15 bases left between them. The CDR3 protein is CASSFYGQAKNTIYF. The CDR3 coding sequence is TGTGCCAGCAGTTTTTACGGGCAGGCAAAAAACACCATATATTTT.

This clonotype turned up a few times. The rearrangement joins TRBV19 to TRBJ1-2; TRBD1 matches 7 bases. This CDR3 is 16 amino acids long. The V and J ends lost 6 bases and 4 bases, in that order; junction bases with no gene match: 14. Germline V gene data show CDR1 as LNHDA and CDR2 as SQIVND (reference sequence). The CDR3 spells CASRIEGGQKIYGYTF. DNA for the CDR3: TGTGCCAGTAGGATCGAGGGGGGACAGAAGATCTATGGCTACACCTTC.

On this clonotype itself: A single base separates this from a much larger clone, so it may be a read error. The chain is built from TRBV3-1 and TRBJ1-1; TRBD1 aligns across 7 bases. This CDR3 has 15 residues. Looked up from germline, CDR1 is LGHDT and CDR2 is YNNKEL (reference sequence). V gave up 0 bases and J gave up 7 bases; unmatched junction bases: 8. The CDR3 DNA reads as TGTGCCAGCAGCCAAGATGGGACAGAAGAACTTGAAGCTTTCTTT. It encodes CASSQDGTEELEAFF.

This clonotype has only a few counts. The chain links TRBV3-1 to TRBJ2-5; D uncertain. The CDR3 is made up of 14 amino acids. Germline-derived CDR1 and CDR2 are LGHDT and YNNKEL (reference sequence). V lost 1 base and J 2 bases, leaving 8 bases between the germline ends. In DNA, the CDR3 is TGTGCCAGCAGCCAAGGGTTCAATCAAGAGACCCAGTACTTC. Translating gives CASSQGFNQETQYF.

V usage is TRBV19 and J usage is TRBJ1-5; 10 bases agree with TRBD1. The CDR3 length is 13 residues. The J segment lost 7 bases and the V segment lost 9 bases, leaving 6 bases of the junction unmatched. Germline lookup yields CDR1 LNHDA and CDR2 SQIVND (reference sequence). In DNA, the CDR3 is TGTGCCAGCCGGGACAGGGGTGGACAGCCCCAGCATTTT. Residues: CASRDRGGQPQHF.

J is TRBJ2-3 and V is TRBV4-2; TRBD2 matches at 9 bases. J gave up 5 bases and V 2 bases, and 5 bases lay outside the gene matches. Germline V gene sequence: CDR1 LGHNA, CDR2 YNFKEQ. This CDR3 comprises 15 residues. This CDR3 reads CASSQHAGGGDTQYF. The CDR3 DNA reads TGTGCCAGCAGCCAACACGCGGGGGGGGGAGATACGCAGTATTTT.

This rearrangement joins TRBV7-2 to TRBJ2-3; 12 nucleotides agree with TRBD2. Losses at the gene ends were 4 bases for V and 2 bases for J; bases not matched to a gene: 7. Germline CDR1 is SGHTA and CDR2 is FQGNSA. The CDR3 consists of 17 residues. CDR3: CASSWDTSGGHTDTQYF. The CDR3 bases are TGTGCCAGCAGCTGGGATACTAGCGGGGGGCACACAGATACGCAGTATTTT.

The sample holds a few counts of this clonotype. This chain links TRBV5-1 with TRBJ1-1; 8 bases fit TRBD1. This CDR3 contains 15 residues. The V gene's germline CDR1 is SGHRS and CDR2 YFSETQ. The V gene end was trimmed by 4 bases and the J gene end by 4 bases; junction bases not matched to a gene: 9. CDR3 protein: CASSPSGDRTTEAFF. The CDR3, as DNA: TGCGCCAGCAGCCCGTCGGGGGACAGGACCACTGAAGCTTTCTTT.

This clonotype was counted ten times or more. The chain couples TRBV12-3 or TRBV12-4 to TRBJ2-3; tentative D call: TRBD1 (6 bases). This CDR3 is 15 amino acids long. V lost 4 bases to trimming and J lost 9 bases, with 20 bases between them. CDR3 sequence reads: CASSSSPNGQPTQYF. The CDR3 coding sequence is TGTGCCAGCAGTTCCTCTCCAAATGGACAGCCAACGCAGTATTTT.

This clonotype was recorded at least ten times. The chain links TRBV7-6 to TRBJ2-7, with D perhaps TRBD1 (5 bases). The germline V and J ends were trimmed by 5 bases and 1 base, with 15 bases remaining between them. This CDR3 is 15 amino acids long. Germline lookup yields CDR1 SGHVS and CDR2 FNYEAQ. The DNA for the CDR3 is TGTGCCAGCAGCAAGACGGACACACCTTCCTACGAGCAGTACTTC. As protein: CASSKTDTPSYEQYF.

The sample holds many counts of this clonotype. The chain recombines TRBV11-3 with TRBJ2-7; D may be TRBD1 (7 bases). Per germline, CDR1 SGHNT and CDR2 YENEEA. The ends were cut back, 2 bases at V and 6 bases at J, with 14 bases in the middle. CDR3 length equals 14 residues. This chain's CDR3 is CASSLRQGDSEQYF. The CDR3 nucleotides read TGTGCCAGCAGCTTACGGCAGGGGGACTCCGAGCAGTACTTC.

The chain couples TRBV12-3 or TRBV12-4 to TRBJ2-7; D unclear. The CDR3 contains 12 residues. Trimming removed 9 bases from V and 6 bases from J, with 15 bases in between. The CDR3: CASRRQWGEQYF. The DNA for the CDR3 is TGTGCCAGTCGACGTCAATGGGGCGAGCAGTACTTC.

This clonotype occurred many times. The chain couples TRBV20-1 to TRBJ2-1; tentative D call: TRBD1 (6 bases). Germline CDR1 DFQATT, CDR2 SNEGSKA (reference sequence). The CDR3 runs to 13 residues. V was cut by 5 bases and J by 8 bases, with 16 bases left in between. CDR3 amino acids: CSADETGAHEQFF. DNA for the CDR3: TGCAGTGCTGACGAGACAGGAGCCCATGAGCAGTTCTTC.

This chain connects TRBV7-2 to TRBJ2-3; D may be TRBD1 (6 bases). Trimming removed 2 bases from V and 2 bases from J, with 32 bases in between. Germline CDR1 reads SGHTA; CDR2 reads FQGNSA. This CDR3 has 22 amino acids. CDR3 residues: CASSLKPSRGAAILKNTDTQYF. In DNA, the CDR3 is TGTGCCAGCAGCTTAAAGCCTAGCAGGGGAGCCGCTATACTCAAAAACACAGATACGCAGTATTTT.

The table lists this clonotype with many counts. Germline and junction disagree at one end, which may indicate a read error. The chain recombines TRBV6-1 with TRBJ1-1; 9 bases match TRBD1. Germline V gene data show CDR1 as MNHNS and CDR2 as SASEGT. The CDR3 is 13 residues long. The chain's CDR3 is CASIQTPSGQGTF. Written as DNA, the CDR3 is TGTGCCAGCATACAAACCCCCTCGGGACAGGGAACGTTT.

This clonotype has at least ten counts. The rearrangement joins TRBV28 to TRBJ1-1; 7 bases fit TRBD1. The CDR3 runs to 19 residues. V trimming: 5 bases; J trimming: 8 bases; junction bases outside the gene matches: 26. Germline-derived CDR1 and CDR2 are MDHEN and SYDVKM. CDR3 nucleotide sequence: TGTGCCAGCAGTACCCACCTCTTGGGGGGGACAGAGAGGAAAGGGGAAGCTTTCTTT. Amino acid sequence: CASSTHLLGGTERKGEAFF.

To note about this clonotype: A single base separates this from a much larger clone, so it may be a read error. The chain recombines TRBV6-1 with TRBJ1-1; TRBD1 might be the D (5 bases). CDR1 and CDR2 (germline): MNHNS, SASEGT. The CDR3 loop spans 17 amino acids. The CDR3, as DNA: TGTGCCAGCAGTTATCCCGCTGCGTTGGGGGGGAACACTGAAGCTTCCTTT. As protein: CASSYPAALGGNTEASF.

The table lists this clonotype with many counts. The V and J genes are TRBV6-1 and TRBJ1-2; the match to TRBD1 covers 7 bases. Germline V lookup: CDR1 MNHNS, CDR2 SASEGT. V gave up 5 bases and J gave up 6 bases; unmatched junction bases: 9. The CDR3 is 14 amino acids. The CDR3, as DNA: TGTGCCAGCAGTTACGCGCGACAGGGCGATGGCTACACCTTC. This encodes CASSYARQGDGYTF.

This clonotype was counted at least ten times. The rearrangement links TRBV18 to TRBJ1-1; D is possibly TRBD1 (5 bases). The ends were cut back, 3 bases at V and 3 bases at J, with 20 bases in the middle. There are 17 residues in the CDR3. The germline CDR1 and CDR2 sequences are KGHSH and LQKENI. The CDR3, as DNA: TGTGCCAGCTCACCCCCAGTGGGTTCAGGGAAGGACACTGAAGCTTTCTTT. This gives the protein CASSPPVGSGKDTEAFF.